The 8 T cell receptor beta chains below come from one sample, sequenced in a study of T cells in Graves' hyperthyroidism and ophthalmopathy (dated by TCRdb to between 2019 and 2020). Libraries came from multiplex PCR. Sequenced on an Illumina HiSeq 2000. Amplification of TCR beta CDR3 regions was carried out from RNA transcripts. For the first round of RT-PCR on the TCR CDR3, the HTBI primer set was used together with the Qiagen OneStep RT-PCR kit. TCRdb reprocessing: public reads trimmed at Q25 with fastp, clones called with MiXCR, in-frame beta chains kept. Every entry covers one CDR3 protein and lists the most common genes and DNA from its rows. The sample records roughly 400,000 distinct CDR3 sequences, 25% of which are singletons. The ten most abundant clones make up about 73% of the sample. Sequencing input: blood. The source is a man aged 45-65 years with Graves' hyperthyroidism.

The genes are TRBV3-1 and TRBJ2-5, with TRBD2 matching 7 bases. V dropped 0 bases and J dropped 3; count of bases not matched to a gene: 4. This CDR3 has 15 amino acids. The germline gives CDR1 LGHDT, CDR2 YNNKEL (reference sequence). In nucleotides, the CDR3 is TGTGCCAGCAGCCAAGAAGGCGGGAGAAAAGAGACCCAGTACTTC. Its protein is CASSQEGGRKETQYF.

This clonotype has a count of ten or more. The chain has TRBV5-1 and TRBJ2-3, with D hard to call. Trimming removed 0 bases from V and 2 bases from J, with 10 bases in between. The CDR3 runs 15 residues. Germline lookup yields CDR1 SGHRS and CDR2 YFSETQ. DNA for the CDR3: TGCGCCAGCAGCTTGGCGGTACAGAACACAGATACGCAGTATTTT. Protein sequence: CASSLAVQNTDTQYF.

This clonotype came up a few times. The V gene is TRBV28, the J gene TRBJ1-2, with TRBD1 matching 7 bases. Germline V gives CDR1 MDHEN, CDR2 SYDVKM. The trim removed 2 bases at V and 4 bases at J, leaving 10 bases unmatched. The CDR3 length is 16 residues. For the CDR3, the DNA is TGTGCCAGCAGTTTAATGGACAGGCGAGACGGCTATGGCTACACCTTC. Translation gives CASSLMDRRDGYGYTF.

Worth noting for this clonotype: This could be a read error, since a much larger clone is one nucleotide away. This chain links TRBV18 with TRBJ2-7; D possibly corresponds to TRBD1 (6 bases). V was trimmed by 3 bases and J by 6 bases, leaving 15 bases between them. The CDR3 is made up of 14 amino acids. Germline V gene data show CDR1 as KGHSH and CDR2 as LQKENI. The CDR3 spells CASSPQAGVSEQYF. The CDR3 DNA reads TGTGCCAGCTCACCGCAGGCAGGGGTAAGCGAGCAGTACTTC.

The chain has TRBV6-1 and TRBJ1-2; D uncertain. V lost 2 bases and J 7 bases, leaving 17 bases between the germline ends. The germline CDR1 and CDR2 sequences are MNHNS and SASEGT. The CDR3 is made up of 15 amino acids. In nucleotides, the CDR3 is TGTGCCAGCAGTGAACAGTACAGCCCTCCCGGTGGCTACACCTTC. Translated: CASSEQYSPPGGYTF.

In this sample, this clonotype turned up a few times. The CDR3, as DNA: TGTGCCAGTAGTATAGATCGGGCAGGACGGTTCGTTGGCCGTGGCTACACCTTC. Translation: CASSIDRAGRFVGRGYTF. The chain carries TRBV19 and TRBJ1-2; D gene unclear. Germline V lookup: CDR1 LNHDA, CDR2 SQIVND (reference sequence). This CDR3 is 18 amino acids long. V lost 0 bases, J lost 7 bases, and 24 bases lay in between.

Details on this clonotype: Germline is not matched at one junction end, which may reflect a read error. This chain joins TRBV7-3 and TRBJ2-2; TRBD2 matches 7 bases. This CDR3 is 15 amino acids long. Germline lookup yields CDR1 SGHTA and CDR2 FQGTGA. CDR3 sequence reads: CASSLSGGNTGERFF. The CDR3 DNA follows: TGTGCCAGCAGCTTATCCGGGGGGAACACCGGGGAGCGGTTTTTT.

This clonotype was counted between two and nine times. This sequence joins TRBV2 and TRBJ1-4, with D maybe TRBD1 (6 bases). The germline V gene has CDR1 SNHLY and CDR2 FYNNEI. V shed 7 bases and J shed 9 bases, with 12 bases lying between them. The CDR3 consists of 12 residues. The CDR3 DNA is TGTGCCAGCAATCAGGGGATCCAAAAACTGTTTTTT. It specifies CASNQGIQKLFF.